This T cell receptor (beta chain) was observed in a study of blood T cells in healthy people across ages. Worth noting for this clonotype: The junction departs from germline at one end; a sequencing error may be responsible.

It was with a sample-barcoded 5' primer and a J-beta primer mix that a second PCR of about 6 to 11 cycles was run. Researchers report that each sample yielded at least 2.5 million CDR3-containing paired-end reads. From the 5' RACE reads, TCRdb called clonotypes with MiXCR, one entry per CDR3 protein. The data show around 2 million distinct CDR3 sequences, approximately 40% seen once. This sequence originates from a human donor in good health. The specimen was blood.

The CDR3 sequence: CANSLVSGRGYEQYF. The CDR3 DNA follows: TGTGCCAACAGCTTAGTGTCAGGGAGAGGCTACGAGCAGTACTTC. V is TRBV7-2 and J is TRBJ2-7; D tentatively reads TRBD1 or TRBD2 (5 bases each). CDR1 is SGHTA, CDR2 FQGNSA, per germline. CDR3 length equals 15 residues.